This T cell receptor beta chain originates from a study of shared clonotypes between healthy human individuals. Whole-study results and caveats: A handful of donors had about 5.1% of their naive CD4 clonotypes in common. Naive subsets generally exceeded memory subsets in estimated richness.

This CDR3 comprises 19 residues. Germline V gene sequence: CDR1 LGHNA, CDR2 YSLEER. Trimming cost V 0 bases and J 0 bases; bases outside gene matches: 6. Deep level was the assay's run setting. This table comes from immunoSEQ multiplex PCR, and its TCRdb copy is limited to in-frame clones, with some not included. The table has about 2.4 million clones, more than 80% seen once; the top ten hold 0.14%. Comments on this clone: Its antigen is undetermined.

V and J are TRBV4-3 and TRBJ1-6; 9 nucleotides match TRBD1. Sequenced input: naive CD4+ T cells sorted from blood. This sample's subset: CD45RA+ positively selected. The receptor was derived from a man younger than 30 in good health. The CDR3 DNA reads TGCGCCAGCAGCCAAGATCTTGACAGGGGGTTCTCCTATAATTCACCCCTCCACTTT. It translates to CASSQDLDRGFSYNSPLHF.